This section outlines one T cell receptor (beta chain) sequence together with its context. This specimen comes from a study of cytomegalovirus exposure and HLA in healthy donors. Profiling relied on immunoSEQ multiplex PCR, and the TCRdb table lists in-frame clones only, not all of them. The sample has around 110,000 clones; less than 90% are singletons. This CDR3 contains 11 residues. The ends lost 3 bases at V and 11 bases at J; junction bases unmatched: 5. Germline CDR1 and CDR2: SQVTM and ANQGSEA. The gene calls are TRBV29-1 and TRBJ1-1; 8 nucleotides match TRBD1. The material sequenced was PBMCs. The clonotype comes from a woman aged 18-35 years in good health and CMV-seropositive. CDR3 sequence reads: CSVDPGQGAFF. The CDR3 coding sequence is TGCAGCGTTGATCCTGGACAGGGCGCTTTCTTT.